These T cell receptor beta chains were read from a single sample in a study of T cell repertoires in cytomegalovirus infection. Using its own MiXCR run on the reads, TCRdb lists one record per CDR3 protein. The sample has some 280,000 distinct CDR3 sequences, about an eighth seen once. Sequenced: PBMCs. The receptors here all came from a human donor in good health (CMV status not recorded). Some clones in this sample may be carry-over from other donors' samples. Both conserved end residues are part of each CDR3. D genes are given only for firm matches. The size entry is marked missing in some rows and otherwise reads once, few, many or a size class.

j_call: TRBJ2-1; d_call: .; v_call: TRBV28; clone_size: .; cdr3_nt: TGTGCCAGCAGCAGGGGAGGTCCTGGCGGGCAGTTCTTC; cdr3_aa: CASSRGGPGGQFF
j_call: TRBJ1-2; d_call: TRBD1; v_call: TRBV11-2; clone_size: .; cdr3_nt: TGTGCCAGCAGCTCTGACAGGGGCTATGGCTACACCTTC; cdr3_aa: CASSSDRGYGYTF
j_call: TRBJ2-7; d_call: TRBD1; v_call: TRBV11-2; clone_size: few; cdr3_nt: TGTGCCAGCAGCCGTACGAACAGGGGCACCTACGAGCAGTACTTC; cdr3_aa: CASSRTNRGTYEQYF
j_call: TRBJ2-7; d_call: .; v_call: TRBV5-6; clone_size: few; cdr3_nt: TGTGCCAGCAGCTCGGGCGGATTTTCCTACGAGCAGTACTTC; cdr3_aa: CASSSGGFSYEQYF
j_call: TRBJ1-1; d_call: .; v_call: TRBV7-2; clone_size: many; cdr3_nt: TGTGCCAGCAGCTTACTTGGCAGCTCGAACACTGAAGCTTTCTTT; cdr3_aa: CASSLLGSSNTEAFF
j_call: TRBJ1-2; d_call: .; v_call: TRBV7-3; clone_size: .; cdr3_nt: TGTGCCAGCAGCCCGCAGGGGTTTCGGGGCTACACCTTC; cdr3_aa: CASSPQGFRGYTF
j_call: TRBJ2-1; d_call: .; v_call: TRBV12-3/TRBV12-4; clone_size: few; cdr3_nt: TGTGCCAGCAGTTTGACTCGCTGGCCCTACAATGAGCAGTTCTTC; cdr3_aa: CASSLTRWPYNEQFF
j_call: TRBJ2-1; d_call: .; v_call: TRBV7-9; clone_size: .; cdr3_nt: TGTGCCAGCAGCTTTATGCCCGGGGGGCCAAGCTCCTACAATGAGCAGTTCTTC; cdr3_aa: CASSFMPGGPSSYNEQFF
j_call: TRBJ1-2; d_call: TRBD1; v_call: TRBV6-2/TRBV6-3; clone_size: few; cdr3_nt: TGTGCCAGCAGTGACAGGGGCGGCTACACCTTC; cdr3_aa: CASSDRGGYTF
j_call: TRBJ2-5; d_call: .; v_call: TRBV7-2; clone_size: many; cdr3_nt: TGTGCCAGCAGCTTCACAGAGACCCAGTACTTC; cdr3_aa: CASSFTETQYF
j_call: TRBJ2-6; d_call: .; v_call: TRBV20-1; clone_size: many; cdr3_nt: TGCAGTGCTAGATCGACTGTCTGGAGCTCTGGGGCCAACGTCCTGACTTTC; cdr3_aa: CSARSTVWSSGANVLTF
j_call: TRBJ2-1; d_call: .; v_call: TRBV29-1; clone_size: few; cdr3_nt: TGCAGCGCCCTCCAGAGCTCCTACAATGAGCAGTTCTTC; cdr3_aa: CSALQSSYNEQFF
j_call: TRBJ2-7; d_call: .; v_call: TRBV28; clone_size: .; cdr3_nt: TGTGCCAGCACTACTGGGGGCGCCTACGAGCAGTACTTC; cdr3_aa: CASTTGGAYEQYF
j_call: TRBJ2-1; d_call: TRBD1; v_call: TRBV12-3/TRBV12-4; clone_size: few; cdr3_nt: TGTGCCAGCAGTTTCGACAGGGCCAATGAGCAGTTCTTC; cdr3_aa: CASSFDRANEQFF
j_call: TRBJ2-2; d_call: TRBD2; v_call: TRBV28; clone_size: few; cdr3_nt: TGTGCCAGCAGTTCTAGCGGGAGTTTGACCGGGGAGCTGTTTTTT; cdr3_aa: CASSSSGSLTGELFF
j_call: TRBJ2-1; d_call: .; v_call: TRBV6-4; clone_size: .; cdr3_nt: TGTGCCAGCAGTGATGGGGCCTCCAATGAGCAGTTCTTC; cdr3_aa: CASSDGASNEQFF
j_call: TRBJ2-2; d_call: .; v_call: TRBV28; clone_size: many; cdr3_nt: TGTGCCAGCAGTTTTAGTACCTTCTCGGGGTACGGGGAGCTGTTTTTT; cdr3_aa: CASSFSTFSGYGELFF
j_call: TRBJ2-7; d_call: .; v_call: TRBV5-5; clone_size: .; cdr3_nt: TGTGCCAGCAGCTTGGGGCCCTTAGAGCAGTACTTC; cdr3_aa: CASSLGPLEQYF
j_call: TRBJ2-5; d_call: TRBD2; v_call: TRBV6-2/TRBV6-3; clone_size: many; cdr3_nt: TGTGCCAGCAGTTCCAAAGACCGTGTACTAGCGAACCAAGAGACCCAGTACTTC; cdr3_aa: CASSSKDRVLANQETQYF
j_call: TRBJ2-1; d_call: TRBD2; v_call: TRBV10-3; clone_size: many; cdr3_nt: TGTGCCATGTCAGGCGGGGGGGCCAATGAGCAGTTCTTC; cdr3_aa: CAMSGGGANEQFF
j_call: TRBJ1-5; d_call: .; v_call: TRBV7-3; clone_size: .; cdr3_nt: TGTGCCAGCAGCCTGCGAAGCACAGATACGCAGCATTTT; cdr3_aa: CASSLRSTDTQHF
j_call: TRBJ2-4; d_call: .; v_call: TRBV11-3; clone_size: many; cdr3_nt: TGTGCCAGCAGCTTCCCCGGCGACAGCTCGACCAAAAACATTCAGTACTTC; cdr3_aa: CASSFPGDSSTKNIQYF
j_call: TRBJ1-1; d_call: .; v_call: TRBV7-2; clone_size: many; cdr3_nt: TGTGCCAGCAGCTTAGCGGGGGTGCAGCCGAACACTGAAGCTTTCTTT; cdr3_aa: CASSLAGVQPNTEAFF
j_call: TRBJ1-1; d_call: .; v_call: TRBV7-9; clone_size: many; cdr3_nt: TGTGCCAGCAGCTTAAGTTTCCACGGTGGGACTGAAGCTTTCTTT; cdr3_aa: CASSLSFHGGTEAFF
j_call: TRBJ1-2; d_call: TRBD1; v_call: TRBV9; clone_size: .; cdr3_nt: TGTGCCAGCAGCGTCGATCAGGCCGGGGCAGGGGGATTGGTTGGCTACACCTTC; cdr3_aa: CASSVDQAGAGGLVGYTF
j_call: TRBJ2-3; d_call: TRBD2; v_call: TRBV9; clone_size: .; cdr3_nt: TGTGCCAGCAGCGTCAGCGGGAGGACAGATACGCAGTATTTT; cdr3_aa: CASSVSGRTDTQYF
j_call: TRBJ2-7; d_call: .; v_call: TRBV7-9; clone_size: many; cdr3_nt: TGTGCCAGCCGGGCGGCCTACGAGCAGTACTTC; cdr3_aa: CASRAAYEQYF
j_call: TRBJ2-3; d_call: .; v_call: TRBV7-9; clone_size: many; cdr3_nt: TGTGCCAGCAGCTTCTCGAGAGACACAGATACGCAGTATTTT; cdr3_aa: CASSFSRDTDTQYF
j_call: TRBJ2-6; d_call: .; v_call: TRBV6-1; clone_size: many; cdr3_nt: TGTGCCAGCAGAACATTCTCTGGGGCCAACGTCCTGACTTTC; cdr3_aa: CASRTFSGANVLTF
j_call: TRBJ1-1; d_call: .; v_call: TRBV27; clone_size: few; cdr3_nt: TGTGCCAGCAGTTTAGCAGGGAAGTACACTGAAGCTTTCTTT; cdr3_aa: CASSLAGKYTEAFF
j_call: TRBJ2-2; d_call: .; v_call: TRBV6-2/TRBV6-3; clone_size: .; cdr3_nt: TGTGCCAGCAGTTACAGGGTTAACACCGGGGAGCTGTTTTTT; cdr3_aa: CASSYRVNTGELFF
j_call: TRBJ2-7; d_call: .; v_call: TRBV20-1; clone_size: few; cdr3_nt: TGCAGTGCTACCCACAGAGACCGAAGGGCCTACGAGCAGTACTTC; cdr3_aa: CSATHRDRRAYEQYF
j_call: TRBJ2-5; d_call: TRBD2; v_call: TRBV20-1; clone_size: many; cdr3_nt: TGCAGTGCTAGTAGTTGGACTAGCGGGAGACGGAAACAAGAGACCCAGTACTTC; cdr3_aa: CSASSWTSGRRKQETQYF
j_call: TRBJ2-7; d_call: TRBD2; v_call: TRBV28; clone_size: .; cdr3_nt: TGTGCCAGCAGTCTCCCTAGCGGGAGTGGCTACGAGCAGTACTTC; cdr3_aa: CASSLPSGSGYEQYF
j_call: TRBJ1-1; d_call: .; v_call: TRBV7-3; clone_size: many; cdr3_nt: TGTGCCAGCAGCTTAGAGGGAGGCAGGAACACTGAAGCTTTCTTT; cdr3_aa: CASSLEGGRNTEAFF
j_call: TRBJ2-1; d_call: TRBD2; v_call: TRBV2; clone_size: few; cdr3_nt: TGTGCCAGCTCTGCGAGCGGGGGTACCTCCTACAATGAGCAGTTCTTC; cdr3_aa: CASSASGGTSYNEQFF
j_call: TRBJ2-5; d_call: .; v_call: TRBV11-2; clone_size: .; cdr3_nt: TGTGCCAGCAGTCCTCGACGGAGAGTCCAAGAGACCCAGTACTTC; cdr3_aa: CASSPRRRVQETQYF
j_call: TRBJ1-2; d_call: .; v_call: TRBV6-6; clone_size: .; cdr3_nt: TGTGCCAGCAGTTACGCACCGGGGGGGGGCGCGGACTATGGCTACACCTTC; cdr3_aa: CASSYAPGGGADYGYTF
j_call: TRBJ1-1; d_call: TRBD1; v_call: TRBV19; clone_size: many; cdr3_nt: TGTGCCAGTAGCCGGGACAGGGAAGGCACTGAAGCTTTCTTT; cdr3_aa: CASSRDREGTEAFF
j_call: TRBJ1-2; d_call: TRBD1; v_call: TRBV20-1; clone_size: .; cdr3_nt: TGCAGTGCCCCAACAGGGGGCGGTGGTGGCTACACCTTC; cdr3_aa: CSAPTGGGGGYTF
j_call: TRBJ2-1; d_call: TRBD2; v_call: TRBV5-1; clone_size: few; cdr3_nt: TGCGCCAGCAGCTTCGGGGGGGTGAATGAGCAGTTCTTC; cdr3_aa: CASSFGGVNEQFF
j_call: TRBJ2-3; d_call: TRBD2; v_call: TRBV5-1; clone_size: few; cdr3_nt: TGCGCCAGCAGCTGGGGCCGCGGGGGGAGCACAGATACGCAGTATTTT; cdr3_aa: CASSWGRGGSTDTQYF
j_call: TRBJ2-7; d_call: .; v_call: TRBV29-1; clone_size: .; cdr3_nt: TGCAGCGTTGAACCGCGAGGTCCCCACGAGCAGTACTTC; cdr3_aa: CSVEPRGPHEQYF
j_call: TRBJ1-3; d_call: .; v_call: TRBV28; clone_size: few; cdr3_nt: TGTGCCAGCAGTCCATACGGGACACCGGTGGGAAACACCATATATTTT; cdr3_aa: CASSPYGTPVGNTIYF
j_call: TRBJ1-2; d_call: .; v_call: TRBV20-1; clone_size: few; cdr3_nt: TGCAGTGCTAGAGATCAACAATCCTTATCGTACTATGGCTACACCTTC; cdr3_aa: CSARDQQSLSYYGYTF